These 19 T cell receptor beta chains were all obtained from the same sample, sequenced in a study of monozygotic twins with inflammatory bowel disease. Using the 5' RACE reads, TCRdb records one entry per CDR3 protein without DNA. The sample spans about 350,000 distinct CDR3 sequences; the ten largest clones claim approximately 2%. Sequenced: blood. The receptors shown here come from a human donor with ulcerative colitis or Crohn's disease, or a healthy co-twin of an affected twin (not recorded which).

Here the CDR3 reads CASKQGSSPKQETQYF. The chain carries TRBV2 and TRBJ2-5; TCRdb's D gene call, TRBD1, goes unchecked for lack of DNA. The CDR3 length is 16 residues. Per the germline V gene, CDR1 is SNHLY and CDR2 is FYNNEI.

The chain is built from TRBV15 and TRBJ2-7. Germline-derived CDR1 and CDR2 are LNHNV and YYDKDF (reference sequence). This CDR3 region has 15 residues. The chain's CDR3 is CATSRVEQGKVEQYF. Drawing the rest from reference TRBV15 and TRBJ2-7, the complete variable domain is DAMVIQNPRYQVTQFGKPVTLSCSQTLNHNVMYWYQQKSSQAPKLLFHYYDKDFNNEADTPDNFQSRRPNTSFCFLDIRSPGLGDTAMYLCATSRVEQGKVEQYFGPGTRLTVT.

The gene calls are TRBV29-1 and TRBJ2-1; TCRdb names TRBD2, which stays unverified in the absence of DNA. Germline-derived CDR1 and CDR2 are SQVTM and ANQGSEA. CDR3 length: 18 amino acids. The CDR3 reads CSVPTLPTSGSSYNEQFF.

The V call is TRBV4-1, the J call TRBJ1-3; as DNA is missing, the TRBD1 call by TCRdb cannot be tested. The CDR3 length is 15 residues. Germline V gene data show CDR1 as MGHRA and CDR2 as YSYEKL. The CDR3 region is CASSQLGQLGNTIYF.

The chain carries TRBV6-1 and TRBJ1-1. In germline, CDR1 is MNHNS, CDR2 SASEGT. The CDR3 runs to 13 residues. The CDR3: CASLSWVNTEAFF.

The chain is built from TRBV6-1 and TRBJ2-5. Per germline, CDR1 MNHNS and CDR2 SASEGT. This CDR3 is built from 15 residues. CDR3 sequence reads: CASSTGTVGQETQYF.

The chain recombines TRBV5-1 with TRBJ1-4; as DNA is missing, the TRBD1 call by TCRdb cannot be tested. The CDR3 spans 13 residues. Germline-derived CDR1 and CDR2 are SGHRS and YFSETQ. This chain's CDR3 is CASSYGTGEKLFF.

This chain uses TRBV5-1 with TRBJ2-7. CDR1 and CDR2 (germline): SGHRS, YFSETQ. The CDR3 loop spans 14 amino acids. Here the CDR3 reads CASSLDSLAYEQYF. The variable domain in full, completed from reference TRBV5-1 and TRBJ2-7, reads KAGVTQTPRYLIKTRGQQVTLSCSPISGHRSVSWYQQTPGQGLQFLFEYFSETQRNKGNFPGRFSGRQFSNSRSEMNVSTLELGDSALYLCASSLDSLAYEQYFGPGTRLTVT.

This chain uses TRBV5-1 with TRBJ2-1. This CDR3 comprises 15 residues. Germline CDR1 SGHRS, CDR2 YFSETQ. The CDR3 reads CASSLVGVAYNEQFF.

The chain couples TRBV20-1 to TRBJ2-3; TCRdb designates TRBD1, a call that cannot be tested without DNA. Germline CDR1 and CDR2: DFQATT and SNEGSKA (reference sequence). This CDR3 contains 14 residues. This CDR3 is CSARHRASTDTQYF.

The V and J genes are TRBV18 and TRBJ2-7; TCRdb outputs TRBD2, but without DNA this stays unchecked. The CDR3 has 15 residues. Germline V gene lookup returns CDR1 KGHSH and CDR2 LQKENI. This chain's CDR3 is CASSPGLAVTYEQYF.

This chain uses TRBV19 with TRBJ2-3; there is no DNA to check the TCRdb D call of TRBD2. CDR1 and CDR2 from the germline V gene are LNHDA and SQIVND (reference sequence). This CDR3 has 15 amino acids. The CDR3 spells CASSPQAGRTDTQYF. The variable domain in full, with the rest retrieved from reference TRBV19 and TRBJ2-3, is DGGITQSPKYLFRKEGQNVTLSCEQNLNHDAMYWYRQDPGQGLRLIYYSQIVNDFQKGDIAEGYSVSREKKESFPLTVTSAQKNPTAFYLCASSPQAGRTDTQYFGPGTRLTVL.

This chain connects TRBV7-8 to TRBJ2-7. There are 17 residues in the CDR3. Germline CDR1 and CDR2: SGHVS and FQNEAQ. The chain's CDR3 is CASSLASGSGNSYEQYF.

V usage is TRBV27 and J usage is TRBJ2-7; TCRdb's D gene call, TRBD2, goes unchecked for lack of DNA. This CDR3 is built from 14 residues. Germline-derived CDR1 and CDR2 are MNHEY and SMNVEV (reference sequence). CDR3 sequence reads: CASSRRERPYEQYF.

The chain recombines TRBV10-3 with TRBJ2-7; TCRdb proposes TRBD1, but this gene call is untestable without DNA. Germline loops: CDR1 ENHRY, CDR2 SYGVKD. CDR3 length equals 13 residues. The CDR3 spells CAISGTGGNEQYF.

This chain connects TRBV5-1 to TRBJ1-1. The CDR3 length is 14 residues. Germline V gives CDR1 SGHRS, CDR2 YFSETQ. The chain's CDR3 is CASSLGVGTTEAFF.

The CDR3 sequence: CASLEGNQETQYF. The chain combines TRBV2 with TRBJ2-5. Germline V gives CDR1 SNHLY, CDR2 FYNNEI. The CDR3 is made up of 13 amino acids.

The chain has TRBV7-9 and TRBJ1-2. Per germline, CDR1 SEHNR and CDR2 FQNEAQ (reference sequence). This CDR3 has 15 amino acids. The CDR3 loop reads CASSIHNGANYGYTF. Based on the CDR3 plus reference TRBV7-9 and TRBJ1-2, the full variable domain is DTGVSQNPRHKITKRGQNVTFRCDPISEHNRLYWYRQTLGQGPEFLTYFQNEAQLEKSRLLSDRFSAERPKGSFSTLEIQRTEQGDSAMYLCASSIHNGANYGYTFGSGTRLTVV.

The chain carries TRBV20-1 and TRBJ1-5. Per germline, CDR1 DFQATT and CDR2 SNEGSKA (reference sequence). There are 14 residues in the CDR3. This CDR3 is CSARSVGSNQPQHF.